These 26 T cell receptor beta chains originate from one sample sequenced in a study of blood T cell repertoires in COVID-19. Only in-frame clones appear in the TCRdb table, and some are missing; sequencing was by immunoSEQ multiplex PCR. The table lists about 74,000 clones, approximately 86% of them singletons. The material sequenced was peripheral blood. These receptors all stem from a woman older than 75 with active or convalescent COVID-19.

The table lists this clone with a count of one. This chain links TRBV10-3 with TRBJ2-7, with 14 bases identical to TRBD2. V lost 7 bases, J lost 0 bases, and 5 bases stayed unmatched. CDR1 and CDR2 from the germline V gene are ENHRY and SYGVKD. The CDR3 covers 16 residues. The CDR3 sequence is CAITGGTSGSSYEQYF. The CDR3 region has the DNA TGTGCCATCACAGGCGGGACTAGCGGGAGCTCCTACGAGCAGTACTTC.

V usage is TRBV3-1 (or the pseudogene TRBV3-2) and J usage is TRBJ1-2; D not resolved. The CDR3 totals 15 residues. V shed 3 bases and J shed 6 bases, with 17 bases lying between them. Germline-derived CDR1 and CDR2 are LGHDT and YNNKEL (reference sequence). CDR3 sequence: CASSQEGFRWDGYTF. The DNA of the CDR3 is TGTGCCAGCAGCCAGGAGGGCTTTAGGTGGGATGGCTACACCTTC.

The gene calls are TRBV21-1 and TRBJ2-3; the table calls TRBD2, which could not be checked here. TRBV21-1 is tagged as a pseudogene. There are 15 residues in the CDR3. CDR3 loop: CASSKGTKYTDTQYF. CDR3 nucleotide sequence: TGTGCCAGCAGCAAGGGGACTAAATACACAGATACGCAGTATTTT.

CDR3 in DNA: TGTGCCAGCAGTTACTCGATCAGCGGGGCCAACACTGAAGCTTTCTTT. Translation: CASSYSISGANTEAFF. The V call is TRBV6-2 or TRBV6-3, the J call TRBJ1-1; possibly TRBD1 for D (5 bases). Germline CDR1 and CDR2: MNHEY and SVGEGT. Between the trimmed V and J ends, which lost 0 bases and 2 bases, there was a span of 13 bases. This CDR3 is built from 16 residues.

This chain uses TRBV11-1 with TRBJ2-5; 11 bases fit TRBD1. This CDR3 region has 15 residues. Germline values: CDR1 SGHAT, CDR2 FQDESV (reference sequence). The trim removed 1 base at V and 6 bases at J, leaving 4 bases unmatched. The CDR3 bases are TGTGCCAGCAGCTTAGGGACAGGGGGCGGAAAGACCCAGTACTTC. Its translation is CASSLGTGGGKTQYF.

V gene TRBV11-2 combines with J gene TRBJ2-1; 9 nucleotides match TRBD2. The CDR3 sequence is 15 residues long. Trimming removed 2 bases from V and 7 bases from J; junction bases left unmatched: 6. Per the germline V gene, CDR1 is SGHAT and CDR2 is FQNNGV. CDR3 amino acids: CASSLPSGIRNEQFF. In DNA, the CDR3 is TGTGCCAGCAGCTTACCTAGCGGGATCAGGAATGAGCAGTTCTTC.

The chain couples TRBV10-1 to TRBJ1-3; no clear D gene. The CDR3 sequence is 16 residues long. CDR1 WNHNN and CDR2 SYGVQD come from the germline V gene (reference sequence). V dropped 5 bases and J dropped 2 bases, with 16 bases sitting between them. The CDR3: CASSPEQGRTGNTIYF. The CDR3 DNA follows: TGCGCCAGCAGTCCAGAACAAGGGAGGACTGGAAACACCATATATTTT.

This chain uses TRBV5-8 with TRBJ1-2, with TRBD1 matching 7 bases. This CDR3 has 13 residues. Trimming removed 3 bases from V and 5 bases from J; junction bases left unmatched: 4. Germline CDR1 is SGHTS and CDR2 is YDEGEE. CDR3 DNA: TGTGCCAGCAGCTGGGACAGTAAATATGGCTACACCTTC. Encoded protein: CASSWDSKYGYTF.

The chain recombines TRBV7-2 with TRBJ1-6; D perhaps matches TRBD1 (6 bases). V lost 5 bases and J lost 0, with 14 bases in between. This CDR3 region has 17 residues. Germline V gene lookup returns CDR1 SGHTA and CDR2 FQGNSA. The CDR3 region has the DNA TGTGCCAGCAGCCTTACAGGGTCCAACTCCTATAATTCACCCCTCCACTTT. Residues: CASSLTGSNSYNSPLHF.

The chain links TRBV7-2 to TRBJ2-2, with 10 positions matching TRBD2. V trimming: 5 bases; J trimming: 5 bases; junction bases outside the gene matches: 8. Germline loops: CDR1 SGHTA, CDR2 FQGNSA. There are 16 residues in the CDR3. As DNA, the CDR3 is TGTGCCAGCAGCCGCAGCGGGGGGGCAGGAACCGGGGAGCTGTTTTTT. This encodes CASSRSGGAGTGELFF. Combining the CDR3 with reference TRBV7-2 and TRBJ2-2 gives the whole variable domain GAGVSQSPSNKVTEKGKDVELRCDPISGHTALYWYRQSLGQGLEFLIYFQGNSAPDKSGLPSDRFSAERTGGSVSTLTIQRTQQEDSAVYLCASSRSGGAGTGELFFGEGSRLTVL.

The rearrangement links TRBV7-8 to TRBJ1-1; D ambiguous. The V gene lost 3 bases and the J gene lost 0 bases, with 5 bases spanning the gap. This CDR3 has 13 amino acids. The germline V gene has CDR1 SGHVS and CDR2 FQNEAQ. The chain's CDR3 is CASSFFMNTEAFF. Written as DNA, the CDR3 is TGTGCCAGCAGCTTCTTTATGAACACTGAAGCTTTCTTT.

The chain couples TRBV5-1 to TRBJ1-2, with D perhaps matching TRBD1 (5 bases). Germline values: CDR1 SGHRS, CDR2 YFSETQ. Trimming left V 0 bases short and J 8 bases short, with 11 bases between. The CDR3 length is 13 residues. DNA for the CDR3: TGCGCCAGCAGCTTGGCTGGGGCGGGAGGCTACACCTTC. Its protein is CASSLAGAGGYTF.

A few counts support this clone. The V call is TRBV19, the J call TRBJ1-1; no clear D gene. The V end lost 2 bases, the J end lost 3 bases, and 10 bases lay between the germline ends. CDR1 and CDR2 from the germline V gene are LNHDA and SQIVND (reference sequence). CDR3 length: 14 residues. DNA of the CDR3: TGTGCCAGTAGTATATATAGCGGGGACACTGAAGCTTTCTTT. Translating gives CASSIYSGDTEAFF.

This chain joins TRBV5-1 and TRBJ2-1; 8 bases agree with TRBD2. The germline V gene has CDR1 SGHRS and CDR2 YFSETQ. J gave up 7 bases and V 2 bases, and 8 bases lay outside the gene matches. The CDR3 covers 15 residues. CDR3 protein: CASSLGSGRGNEQFF. CDR3 in DNA: TGCGCCAGCAGCTTAGGGAGCGGGAGAGGGAATGAGCAGTTCTTC.

CDR3: CASSRSDRGITDTQYF. CDR3 DNA: TGTGCCAGCAGCCGATCGGACAGGGGAATCACAGATACGCAGTATTTT. V usage is TRBV7-6 and J usage is TRBJ2-3; 9 nucleotides agree with TRBD1. Germline lookup yields CDR1 SGHVS and CDR2 FNYEAQ. This CDR3 is 16 amino acids long. Germline trimming cut 5 bases from V and 2 bases from J; bases unmatched to any gene: 8.

V usage is TRBV10-2 and J usage is TRBJ1-4; TRBD1 aligns across 8 bases. CDR1 and CDR2 from the germline V gene are WSHSY and SAAADI. The CDR3 has 16 residues. The V segment lost 5 bases and the J segment 4 bases; nucleotides outside the gene matches: 9. The CDR3 DNA is TGCGCCAGCAGTAAAGGACAGGGCGCCCTTAATGAAAAACTGTTTTTT. This encodes CASSKGQGALNEKLFF.

The CDR3 nucleotides read TGTGCCAGCAGTTACTCGAGGGGGATCGGGACCCAGTACTTC. Encoded protein: CASSYSRGIGTQYF. The chain recombines TRBV6-2 or TRBV6-3 with TRBJ2-5, with TRBD1 as a possible D gene (6 bases). Between the trimmed V and J ends, which lost 0 bases and 7 bases, there was a span of 12 bases. The CDR3 length is 14 residues. Germline lookup yields CDR1 MNHEY and CDR2 SVGEGT.

The chain employs TRBV6-5 and TRBJ2-7, with D possibly matching TRBD2 (5 bases). The germline V gene has CDR1 MNHEY and CDR2 SVGAGI. V was cut by 7 bases and J by 6 bases, with 19 bases left in between. CDR3 length: 14 residues. For the CDR3, the DNA is TGTGCCAGCAATTCCAAGCCTAGCCTTATCGAGCAGTACTTC. Translating gives CASNSKPSLIEQYF.

V usage is TRBV4-3 and J usage is TRBJ1-4; TRBD1 is a possible D gene (6 bases). Germline V gene lookup returns CDR1 LGHNA and CDR2 YSLEER. This CDR3 has 14 residues. The V gene lost 5 bases and the J gene lost 6 bases, with 13 bases spanning the gap. The DNA of the CDR3 is TGCGCCAGCAGCTGGCTGGCAGGGGATGAAAAACTGTTTTTT. It yields the protein CASSWLAGDEKLFF.

The chain carries TRBV5-6 and TRBJ2-7; D might be TRBD2 (5 bases). The CDR3 runs to 14 residues. Trimming cost V 4 bases and J 3 bases, with 14 bases left between them. Germline V gene sequence: CDR1 SGHDT, CDR2 YYEEEE. The CDR3 sequence is CASSRLLGSYEQYF. The CDR3 DNA follows: TGTGCCAGCAGCCGTCTTTTGGGGAGCTACGAGCAGTACTTC.

This chain links TRBV4-1 with TRBJ1-2; no clear D gene. Germline loops: CDR1 MGHRA, CDR2 YSYEKL. The CDR3 is 14 amino acids. V was pared by 0 bases and J by 5 bases, with 10 bases between. The CDR3: CASSQDRRAYGYTF. The DNA of the CDR3 is TGCGCCAGCAGCCAAGATAGGCGGGCTTATGGCTACACCTTC.

The chain recombines TRBV7-2 with TRBJ2-1; 7 nucleotides match TRBD2. The V segment lost 10 bases and the J segment 6 bases; nucleotides outside the gene matches: 9. This CDR3 is 13 amino acids long. CDR1 is SGHTA, CDR2 FQGNSA, per germline. In DNA, the CDR3 is TGTGCCAACGCCTTAGCGGGCCTCAATGAGCAGTTCTTC. Translating it yields CANALAGLNEQFF.

The chain uses TRBV19 and TRBJ2-2; 8 positions match TRBD1. The CDR3 is 16 amino acids. The germline CDR1 and CDR2 sequences are LNHDA and SQIVND (reference sequence). V shed 4 bases, J shed 8 bases, and the junction held 12 bases outside the gene matches. CDR3 DNA: TGTGCCAGTAGTACCTGGACAGGGTGGTTAGGAGGGGAGCTGTTTTTT. Translation gives CASSTWTGWLGGELFF.

The genes are TRBV15 and TRBJ2-7; D is unclear. V gave up 1 base and J gave up 0 bases, with 4 bases separating them. The CDR3 runs 13 residues. Germline CDR1 is LNHNV and CDR2 is YYDKDF (reference sequence). CDR3 protein: CATSRVGSYEQYF. For the CDR3, the DNA is TGTGCCACCAGCAGAGTCGGCTCCTACGAGCAGTACTTC.

The genes are TRBV2 and TRBJ2-3; TRBD2 agrees at 7 bases. The CDR3 runs 16 residues. The J segment lost 3 bases and the V segment lost 8 bases, leaving 14 bases of the junction unmatched. Germline V gives CDR1 SNHLY, CDR2 FYNNEI. CDR3 sequence: CASGPVGGRGTDTQYF. CDR3 DNA sequence: TGTGCCAGCGGCCCCGTGGGCGGGAGAGGGACAGATACGCAGTATTTT.

V and J are TRBV5-1 and TRBJ2-4; 8 nucleotides agree with TRBD2. V lost 5 bases, J lost 5 bases, and 6 bases stayed unmatched. The CDR3 contains 14 residues. CDR1 is SGHRS and CDR2 is YFSETQ in the germline V gene. The CDR3, as DNA: TGCGCCAGCAGGGCGGGAGGTTGGGAAAACATTCAGTACTTC. It translates to CASRAGGWENIQYF.